A selection of T cell receptor beta chains follows, all from one sample in a study of early T cells in non-severe SARS-CoV-2 infection. Each CDR3 protein is one row after TCRdb ran MiXCR on the 5' RACE reads. Altogether 55,000 to 75,000 distinct CDR3 sequences are present, 12% being singletons, with the ten largest covering over 0.95%. What was sequenced was whole blood. The receptors originated from an adult who was a healthcare worker with PCR-confirmed SARS-CoV-2 infection or an uninfected control (not recorded which). The CDR3 runs from the conserved cysteine through the conserved F or W. Each record gives: D gene, V gene, clone size, J gene, CDR3 protein, CDR3 DNA. D genes are given only for firm matches. The size of a clone is reported for some rows only, either as once, few or many, or as a class for expanded clones.

D gene: NA; V gene: TRBV29-1; clone size: many; J gene: TRBJ2-3; CDR3 protein: CSVRGSWDTQYF; CDR3 DNA: TGCAGCGTTCGGGGGTCCTGGGATACGCAGTATTTT
D gene: NA; V gene: TRBV5-1; clone size: many; J gene: TRBJ2-1; CDR3 protein: CASSLERGDEQFF; CDR3 DNA: TGCGCCAGCAGCTTGGAACGAGGGGATGAGCAGTTCTTC
D gene: NA; V gene: TRBV7-2; clone size: NA; J gene: TRBJ1-5; CDR3 protein: CASSSGPWSNQPQHF; CDR3 DNA: TGTGCCAGCAGCTCGGGTCCCTGGAGCAATCAGCCCCAGCATTTT
D gene: TRBD2; V gene: TRBV10-1; clone size: many; J gene: TRBJ2-3; CDR3 protein: CASSGTSGSRGDTQYF; CDR3 DNA: TGCGCCAGCAGCGGTACTAGCGGGTCTCGAGGAGATACGCAGTATTTT
D gene: NA; V gene: TRBV20-1; clone size: many; J gene: TRBJ1-1; CDR3 protein: CSAREPGHHTEAFF; CDR3 DNA: TGCAGTGCTAGAGAACCGGGACACCACACTGAAGCTTTCTTT
D gene: NA; V gene: TRBV10-3; clone size: many; J gene: TRBJ2-5; CDR3 protein: CAISESRAAQETQYF; CDR3 DNA: TGTGCCATCAGTGAGTCGAGGGCAGCTCAAGAGACCCAGTACTTC
D gene: NA; V gene: TRBV28; clone size: many; J gene: TRBJ2-7; CDR3 protein: CASSLDSYEQYF; CDR3 DNA: TGTGCCAGCAGTTTAGATTCCTACGAGCAGTACTTC
D gene: NA; V gene: TRBV29-1; clone size: NA; J gene: TRBJ2-5; CDR3 protein: CSVSPYETQYF; CDR3 DNA: TGCAGCGTTTCCCCCTATGAGACCCAGTACTTC
D gene: TRBD1; V gene: TRBV2; clone size: many; J gene: TRBJ1-2; CDR3 protein: CASSERDRNYGYTF; CDR3 DNA: TGTGCCAGCAGTGAGAGGGACAGAAACTATGGCTACACCTTC
D gene: NA; V gene: TRBV10-3; clone size: many; J gene: TRBJ1-6; CDR3 protein: CAISEKVSPLHF; CDR3 DNA: TGTGCCATCAGTGAAAAGGTTTCACCCCTCCACTTT
D gene: NA; V gene: TRBV12-3/TRBV12-4; clone size: many; J gene: TRBJ1-4; CDR3 protein: CASSLMGGEKLFF; CDR3 DNA: TGTGCCAGCAGTTTAATGGGTGGTGAAAAACTGTTTTTT
D gene: TRBD1; V gene: TRBV6-6; clone size: NA; J gene: TRBJ2-7; CDR3 protein: CASRVRDRGYEQYF; CDR3 DNA: TGTGCCAGCAGGGTCCGGGACAGGGGTTACGAGCAGTACTTC
D gene: TRBD2; V gene: TRBV12-3/TRBV12-4; clone size: many; J gene: TRBJ2-1; CDR3 protein: CASGRGNNEQFF; CDR3 DNA: TGTGCCAGCGGGCGGGGGAACAATGAGCAGTTCTTC
D gene: TRBD2; V gene: TRBV27; clone size: many; J gene: TRBJ2-3; CDR3 protein: CASSPRFPSGTSGPPRQYF; CDR3 DNA: TGTGCCAGCAGTCCCCGTTTTCCCTCCGGGACTAGCGGGCCCCCAAGGCAGTATTTT
D gene: NA; V gene: TRBV28; clone size: many; J gene: TRBJ2-6; CDR3 protein: CASSRRRGLSGANVLTF; CDR3 DNA: TGTGCCAGCAGTCGCAGGCGGGGCCTCTCTGGGGCCAACGTCCTGACTTTC
D gene: NA; V gene: TRBV12-3/TRBV12-4; clone size: many; J gene: TRBJ2-3; CDR3 protein: CASSKAGTDTQYF; CDR3 DNA: TGTGCCAGCAGTAAGGCGGGAACAGATACGCAGTATTTT
D gene: TRBD1; V gene: TRBV28; clone size: NA; J gene: TRBJ2-7; CDR3 protein: CASSPQDGQGKNEQYF; CDR3 DNA: TGTGCCAGCAGTCCCCAGGACGGACAGGGGAAGAACGAGCAGTACTTC
D gene: NA; V gene: TRBV5-1; clone size: NA; J gene: TRBJ1-2; CDR3 protein: CASSLQDNYGYTF; CDR3 DNA: TGCGCCAGCAGCCTACAGGACAACTATGGCTACACCTTC
D gene: NA; V gene: TRBV29-1; clone size: few; J gene: TRBJ2-5; CDR3 protein: CTCYGAEETQYF; CDR3 DNA: TGCACCTGCTATGGGGCAGAAGAGACCCAGTACTTC
D gene: NA; V gene: TRBV4-2; clone size: NA; J gene: TRBJ2-1; CDR3 protein: CASSQRVGLENEQFF; CDR3 DNA: TGTGCCAGCAGCCAGAGGGTGGGCCTTGAGAATGAGCAGTTCTTC
D gene: NA; V gene: TRBV12-5; clone size: NA; J gene: TRBJ1-6; CDR3 protein: CASGLVGDSPLHF; CDR3 DNA: TGTGCTAGTGGTTTGGTTGGGGATTCACCCCTCCACTTT
D gene: NA; V gene: TRBV7-9; clone size: few; J gene: TRBJ2-3; CDR3 protein: CASSLGVGADTQYF; CDR3 DNA: TGTGCCAGCAGCTTAGGTGTGGGGGCAGATACGCAGTATTTT
D gene: NA; V gene: TRBV19; clone size: few; J gene: TRBJ2-7; CDR3 protein: CASSPSVAYEQYF; CDR3 DNA: TGTGCCAGTAGCCCTTCGGTCGCCTACGAGCAGTACTTC
D gene: NA; V gene: TRBV11-2; clone size: many; J gene: TRBJ2-3; CDR3 protein: CASSHQRTTYTDTQYF; CDR3 DNA: TGTGCCAGCAGCCACCAGCGGACTACCTACACAGATACGCAGTATTTT
D gene: NA; V gene: TRBV7-2; clone size: many; J gene: TRBJ2-5; CDR3 protein: CASSPLGETQYF; CDR3 DNA: TGTGCCAGCAGCCCACTAGGGGAGACCCAGTACTTC
D gene: NA; V gene: TRBV6-5; clone size: many; J gene: TRBJ2-3; CDR3 protein: CASSYEAGGTDTQYF; CDR3 DNA: TGTGCCAGCAGTTACGAGGCAGGGGGCACAGATACGCAGTATTTT
D gene: NA; V gene: TRBV12-3/TRBV12-4; clone size: many; J gene: TRBJ1-2; CDR3 protein: CASSFSAKGTGYTF; CDR3 DNA: TGTGCCAGCAGTTTCTCTGCGAAGGGAACTGGCTACACCTTC
D gene: NA; V gene: TRBV7-9; clone size: many; J gene: TRBJ1-1; CDR3 protein: CASSLGGGNTEAFF; CDR3 DNA: TGTGCCAGCAGCTTAGGGGGAGGGAACACTGAAGCTTTCTTT
D gene: NA; V gene: TRBV12-3/TRBV12-4; clone size: NA; J gene: TRBJ1-6; CDR3 protein: CASSLRTDYNSPLHF; CDR3 DNA: TGTGCCAGCAGTTTACGGACCGATTATAATTCACCCCTCCACTTT
D gene: TRBD2; V gene: TRBV9; clone size: few; J gene: TRBJ2-1; CDR3 protein: CASSTRGAGGFDEQFF; CDR3 DNA: TGTGCCAGCAGCACCCGAGGAGCGGGAGGGTTCGATGAGCAGTTCTTC
D gene: TRBD2; V gene: TRBV27; clone size: few; J gene: TRBJ2-1; CDR3 protein: CASSLGRERNEQFF; CDR3 DNA: TGTGCCAGCAGTTTAGGGCGGGAGAGGAATGAGCAGTTCTTC
D gene: TRBD2; V gene: TRBV7-8; clone size: many; J gene: TRBJ2-1; CDR3 protein: CASSLVGGGEQFF; CDR3 DNA: TGTGCCAGCAGCTTAGTTGGGGGGGGAGAGCAGTTCTTC
D gene: TRBD1; V gene: TRBV20-1; clone size: NA; J gene: TRBJ2-7; CDR3 protein: CSASGGDRGWINEQYF; CDR3 DNA: TGCAGTGCCTCTGGGGGTGACAGGGGATGGATCAACGAGCAGTACTTC
D gene: NA; V gene: TRBV2; clone size: many; J gene: TRBJ1-1; CDR3 protein: CASSEERTWDTEAFF; CDR3 DNA: TGTGCCAGCAGTGAAGAGAGGACTTGGGACACTGAAGCTTTCTTT
D gene: NA; V gene: TRBV7-2; clone size: many; J gene: TRBJ2-1; CDR3 protein: CASSSDPQRGF; CDR3 DNA: TGTGCCAGCAGCTCGGACCCTCAGAGAGGCTTC
D gene: TRBD1; V gene: TRBV12-3/TRBV12-4; clone size: many; J gene: TRBJ1-2; CDR3 protein: CASILAGTGFYGYTF; CDR3 DNA: TGTGCCAGCATCCTAGCCGGGACAGGCTTCTATGGCTACACCTTC
D gene: NA; V gene: TRBV5-4; clone size: many; J gene: TRBJ1-2; CDR3 protein: CASSDPTTGPFGYTF; CDR3 DNA: TGTGCCAGCAGCGATCCTACGACAGGCCCCTTTGGCTACACCTTC
D gene: NA; V gene: TRBV20-1; clone size: many; J gene: TRBJ2-5; CDR3 protein: CSARVVLGTQYF; CDR3 DNA: TGCAGTGCTAGAGTGGTGTTGGGGACCCAGTACTTC
D gene: TRBD1; V gene: TRBV6-1; clone size: many; J gene: TRBJ2-3; CDR3 protein: CASSEAWGQAQYF; CDR3 DNA: TGTGCCAGCAGTGAAGCATGGGGACAGGCGCAGTATTTT